Included here is one TCR beta chain sequence, with context. As yet, its antigen is unknown. It was template switching that added a universal primer site, and there were unique molecular identifiers on the cDNA. TCRdb re-derived calls from the 5' RACE reads in MiXCR, one entry per CDR3 protein. The sample gives approximately 630,000 distinct CDR3 sequences, roughly 6.6% of which show up once; around 1.6% is in the top ten. The germline V gene encodes CDR1 DFQATT and CDR2 SNEGSKA (reference sequence). The CDR3 loop spans 19 amino acids. The J segment lost 1 base and the V segment lost 5 bases, leaving 14 bases of the junction unmatched. The data were taken from a study of identical twins. General study results and limits: Diverse VJ usage suggested most zero-insertion clonotypes were not invariant T cells. Its conclusions, products of cross-sectional statistical analysis, did not come from following the same donors.

These data also featured in a second study, about yellow fever vaccine responses in identical twins.

The clonotype was recovered from a woman younger than 35 in good health. This chain uses TRBV20-1 with TRBJ2-1; 13 bases line up with TRBD2. The sequencing input was PBMCs. DNA for the CDR3: TGCAGTGCTGCCGACTCAACTAGCGGGAGGGCCGGGTCCTACAATGAGCAGTTCTTC. Encoded protein: CSAADSTSGRAGSYNEQFF.